This T cell receptor (beta chain) comes out of a study of cytomegalovirus exposure and HLA in healthy donors (dated by TCRdb to about 2017). Broadly, across the study: According to an earlier analysis of several hundred of the donors, about 179 million T cells yielded 90 million to 140 million unique TCR beta sequences and 250 to 350 Gb of sequence data. Rather than using new phenotypic data, the later analysis identified candidate immune exposures from TCR beta sequences and from how often those sequences occurred across donors. Because of strong linkage in the cohort, roughly five DR-DQ haplotypes were treated as single units for association and clustering. In a later genetic analysis, genome-wide SNP genotypes for about 55% of the roughly 670 donors were used, and that subset was treated as a discovery cohort. The study profiled the T cell repertoires of about 720 subjects by immunosequencing and related them to cytomegalovirus serostatus. The genetic ancestry cluster associated with self-reported Caucasian donors included over 80% of the roughly 400 genotyped donors. High-throughput TCR immunosequencing, statistical association of individual TCRs with disease status, and machine learning were combined to predict cytomegalovirus infection status. Typing coverage differed by locus: A, B, C, DRB1 and DQB1 were typed in roughly 629-640 donors, DQA1 in around 500, DPA1 in over 600, and DPB1 in roughly 450. HLA typing included class I and class II loci at four-digit resolution. An earlier analysis of around 580 of the donors used high-throughput TCR beta sequencing to judge whether each TCR beta V gene segment behaved as functional or pseudogenic. Donor age, sex, ethnicity and CMV serostatus were compiled together with the repertoire data. On average, 235,054 unique TCR beta nucleotide sequences were sequenced per donor among about 400 genotyped donors of the cohort, with roughly 18% of those sequences being non-productive. Every discovery cohort repertoire had been produced on one sequencing platform. To study patterns of TCR occurrence, a later analysis re-analyzed previously published TCR beta repertoires from 600 to 750 donors and added high-resolution HLA genotyping. The study was designed to test whether signatures of past pathogen exposure could be identified by cataloging public T cell receptors. A separate validation cohort of roughly 120 different subjects was used in addition to the 666-subject first cohort. An early release covering more than 500 HLA-typed donors comprised approximately 290 gigabases of sequencing data and tens of millions of unique TCR sequences.

Details on this clone: Its antigen is unknown. The sample holds no much larger clone one base away, and base qualities are not on file.

Libraries were built with the immunoSEQ multiplex PCR assay. For the multiplex PCR, a mixture combining 60 forward primers for TCR Vbeta segments and 13 reverse primers for TCR Jbeta segments was used. Amplification of the CDR3 region of rearranged TCR beta genes was performed with a multiplex PCR assay on genomic DNA. The amplified TCR beta libraries were sequenced on the Illumina HiSeq System as 87-base-pair reads. In the source study's methods: A later analysis tallied roughly 80 million unique TCR beta chains across the 666 repertoires, and roughly 11 million of those chains were shared by two or more donors. Raw reads were error-corrected and collapsed into unique sequences by a nearest-neighbor algorithm in which closely related sequences were merged to remove PCR and sequencing errors. Alignment of CDR3 sequences to IMGT reference sequences was used to assign V, D and J gene segments. Each retained sequence needed at least a six-nucleotide match to both a V gene segment and a J gene segment. Rearrangements were classified as productive when the CDR3 lacked stop codons and remained in frame with V and J, and all other rearrangements were classified as non-productive. CDR3 was defined by IMGT convention, running from the second conserved V-encoded cysteine to the conserved J-encoded phenylalanine. Sequences without an unambiguous match to a single V gene segment were excluded from the earlier analysis of about 640 of the donors. An earlier analysis of 450 to 650 of the donors called V segments functional above 56.7% productive rearrangements and segregating when the between-donor standard deviation exceeded 5%. A statistical classification framework was built for diagnosing cytomegalovirus status from the catalog of TCR beta chain sequences. In a later analysis, TCR nucleotide sequences were compared against IMGT/GENE-DB human TR gene sequences so that V and J genes could be assigned. A later analysis assigned CDR3 sequences and most-parsimonious VDJ recombination scenarios with the TCRdist pipeline. In a later analysis, every TCR beta chain was defined by the combination of its CDR3 amino acid sequence and its V-gene family, and reads without a unique V-gene family were dropped. A later analysis removed over 500 highly shared, low-generation-probability nucleotide sequences to deal with suspected cross-contamination and a sequencing artifact. In a later analysis, a clonal expansion index for each public chain was calculated from normalized within-repertoire ranks of inferred template counts. In a later analysis, generation probabilities were computed with a VDJ recombination model fitted to out-of-frame rearrangements, and the resulting probabilities were checked against IGoR. In a later analysis, hypergeometric tests were used to score TCR-TCR, TCR-HLA and TCR-CMV co-occurrence, with a repertoire-size bias correction applied to TCR pairs. In a later analysis, false discovery rates were estimated by permuting HLA or CMV assignments 20 times. In a later analysis, co-occurring TCRs were grouped using DBSCAN, and TCRdist sequence similarity was added for clustering within HLA-allele-positive subsets. Repertoires with fewer than 30,000 or more than 120,000 public chains, plus five repertoires with anomalous nucleotide sharing, were excluded from co-occurrence clustering. TCRdb obtained this table from immuneACCESS and retained in-frame rearrangements with V and J assigned. These tables miss some clones; where compared with another copy, unresolved V genes account for less than half of the shortfall, and the remainder is unexplained. Clone size and V and J calls were adopted from that table, with D and trimming inferred from the DNA. For this sample there are around 150,000 clones; around 72% appear just once. The biggest ten clones account for roughly 7.1% of the sample.

The research as a whole found: This cohort had only TCR beta chains sequenced, and the lack of alpha or paired-chain data limited which features could be detected. Assigning TCR associations to individual alleles was difficult when HLA alleles, especially DR and DQ, strongly co-occurred. An association between a missense DCLRE1C variant and V-gene and J-gene trimming of TCR beta chains was found in a later genetic analysis and replicated in an independent cohort. Roughly uniform sequencing depth across donors was assumed in presence/absence analyses, although this assumption may not hold. In the study, some 160 TCR beta chains were listed as associated with cytomegalovirus. In vitro tests confirmed that three of the cytomegalovirus-associated TCR beta chains recognize cytomegalovirus antigens. The authors suggested that the approach could potentially be generalized to other disease states and immunological phenotypes. The classifier was reported to diagnose cytomegalovirus status with high specificity and sensitivity in both the original and validation cohorts. Correlated functional status among segregating V segments might reflect linkage disequilibrium, but an unknown experimental factor could not be ruled out. A later analysis found that most CMV-associated TCR beta chains appeared HLA-restricted, with HLA associations seemingly driven largely by CMV exposure. Because some donors lacked HLA typing at each locus, the association tests relied only on the typed subset. In a later analysis, the rate of TCR association differed among HLA loci, with DRB1 alleles having the most associated TCRs and HLA-C alleles having the fewest. Several of the top co-occurrence clusters appeared to be linked to parvovirus B19, influenza, CMV and Epstein-Barr virus, according to a later analysis. In a later genetic analysis, fewer N-insertions in productive TCRs were reported among donors in an Asian-associated ancestry cluster than the roughly 700-donor mean. Some IMGT-functional V segments, including TRBV6-2 and TRBV6-3, could not be distinguished by the 87-base-pair reads and were therefore excluded. A cluster of highly shared sequence variants was judged likely to represent a technical artifact of the sequencing pipeline. Compared with equally common non-associated chains, HLA-associated TCR beta chains in a later analysis were more clonally expanded and had lower generation probabilities. While some public TCRs were present in many individuals, most TCR sequences turned up only very rarely across donors. The earlier analysis of a few hundred of the donors excluded 15 to 20 rarely observed V segments, including chromosome 9 orphons, because counts were too low. A further reported finding was that TCR beta sequences accurately predicted the HLA-A and HLA-B alleles for most subjects in the first cohort. Immune exposure information for the cohort was limited to CMV serostatus. In an earlier analysis of around 600 of the donors, most TCR beta V segments appeared in productive rearrangements about 90% or about 30% of the time, broadly matching IMGT annotations. Specific HLA alleles were associated with some 15,000 TCR beta sequences at a false discovery rate of 0.05 in a later analysis.

In total, about 650 healthy bone marrow donors made up the cohort. At the time of sampling, all cohort members were nominally healthy, though unrecorded immune exposures were likely present. The donor tested CMV seropositive, placing the donor among the approximately 290 seropositive members of the cohort. Every donor gave a peripheral blood sample, and the peripheral blood mononuclear cells from that sample were used for TCR beta sequencing. The Qiagen DNeasy Blood Extraction Kit was used to extract genomic DNA from the blood cell samples. CDR1 and CDR2 were assigned from the germline V gene as SGHRS and YFSETQ. There are 15 amino acids in the CDR3, from cysteine to phenylalanine inclusive. Solely the CDR3 DNA is kept, with 45 bases framed from the first base. Relative to germline, V is 0 bases shorter and J is 11 bases shorter, with 18 bases between their ends.

This receptor was obtained from a man aged 40-49 years in good health and CMV-seropositive. The rearranged chain carries TRBV5-1 and TRBJ1-5, with no confidently assigned D gene. The sample taken for sequencing was PBMCs. DNA sequence: TGCGCCAGCAGCTTGGGCCGAGGGTTCGAAGGGACCCAGCATTTT. The translation is CASSLGRGFEGTQHF.